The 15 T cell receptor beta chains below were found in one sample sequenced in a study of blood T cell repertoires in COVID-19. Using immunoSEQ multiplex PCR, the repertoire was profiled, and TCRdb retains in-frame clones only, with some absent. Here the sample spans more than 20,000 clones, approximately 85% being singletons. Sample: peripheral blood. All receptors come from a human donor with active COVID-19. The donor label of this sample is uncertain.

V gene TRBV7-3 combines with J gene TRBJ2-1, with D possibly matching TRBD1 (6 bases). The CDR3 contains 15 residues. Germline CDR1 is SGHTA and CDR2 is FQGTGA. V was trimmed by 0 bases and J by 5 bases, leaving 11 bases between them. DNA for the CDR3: TGTGCCAGCAGCTTAACTCTGGGGGCCCACAATGAGCAGTTCTTC. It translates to CASSLTLGAHNEQFF.

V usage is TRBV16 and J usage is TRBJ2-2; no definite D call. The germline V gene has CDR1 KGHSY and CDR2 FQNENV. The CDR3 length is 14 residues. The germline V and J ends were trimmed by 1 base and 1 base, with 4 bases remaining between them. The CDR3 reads CASSQLKNTGELFF. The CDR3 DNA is TGTGCCAGCAGCCAATTAAAGAACACCGGGGAGCTGTTTTTT. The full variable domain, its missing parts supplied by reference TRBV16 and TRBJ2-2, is GEEVAQTPKHLVRGEGQKAKLYCAPIKGHSYVFWYQQVLKNEFKFLISFQNENVFDETGMPKERFSAKCLPNSPCSLEIQATKLEDSAVYFCASSQLKNTGELFFGEGSRLTVL.

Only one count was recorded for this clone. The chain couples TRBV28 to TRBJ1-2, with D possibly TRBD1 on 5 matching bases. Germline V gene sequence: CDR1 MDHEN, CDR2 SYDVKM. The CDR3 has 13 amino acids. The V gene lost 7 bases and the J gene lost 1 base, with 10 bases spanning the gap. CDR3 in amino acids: CASNGRGNYGYTF. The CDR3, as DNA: TGTGCCAGCAACGGGAGGGGTAACTATGGCTACACCTTC.

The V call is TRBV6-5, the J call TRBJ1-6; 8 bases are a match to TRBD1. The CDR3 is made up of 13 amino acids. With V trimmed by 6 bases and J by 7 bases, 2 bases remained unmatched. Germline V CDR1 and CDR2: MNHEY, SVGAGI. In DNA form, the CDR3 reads TGTGCCAGCAGACAGGGGGGGAATTCACCCCTCCACTTT. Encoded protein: CASRQGGNSPLHF.

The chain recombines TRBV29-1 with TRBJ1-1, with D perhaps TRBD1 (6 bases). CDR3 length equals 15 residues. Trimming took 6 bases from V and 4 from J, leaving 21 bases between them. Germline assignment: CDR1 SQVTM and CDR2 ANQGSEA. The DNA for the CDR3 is TGCAGCGTCACTAGGGGAGGGGGTGAGAGCACTGAAGCTTTCTTT. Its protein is CSVTRGGGESTEAFF.

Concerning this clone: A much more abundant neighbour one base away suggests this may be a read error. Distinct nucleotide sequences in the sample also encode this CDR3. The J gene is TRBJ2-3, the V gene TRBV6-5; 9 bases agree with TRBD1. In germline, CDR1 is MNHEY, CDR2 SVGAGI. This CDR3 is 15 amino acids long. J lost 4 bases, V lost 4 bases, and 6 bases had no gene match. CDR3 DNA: TGTGCCAGCAGTTCCCGGACAGGGGTAGCAGATACGCAGTATTTT. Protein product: CASSSRTGVADTQYF.

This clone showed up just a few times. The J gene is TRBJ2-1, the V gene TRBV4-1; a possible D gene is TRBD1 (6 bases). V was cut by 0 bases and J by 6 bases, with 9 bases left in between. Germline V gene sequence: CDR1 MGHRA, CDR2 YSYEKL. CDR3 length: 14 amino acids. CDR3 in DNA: TGCGCCAGCAGCCAAGACAGAGGGGGCAATGAGCAGTTCTTC. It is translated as CASSQDRGGNEQFF.

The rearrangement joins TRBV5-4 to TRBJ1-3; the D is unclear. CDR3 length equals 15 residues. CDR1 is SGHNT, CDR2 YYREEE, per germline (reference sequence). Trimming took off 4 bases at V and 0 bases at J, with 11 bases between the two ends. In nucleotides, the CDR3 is TGTGCCAGCAGCGCGCGGGTCGACTCTGGAAACACCATATATTTT. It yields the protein CASSARVDSGNTIYF.

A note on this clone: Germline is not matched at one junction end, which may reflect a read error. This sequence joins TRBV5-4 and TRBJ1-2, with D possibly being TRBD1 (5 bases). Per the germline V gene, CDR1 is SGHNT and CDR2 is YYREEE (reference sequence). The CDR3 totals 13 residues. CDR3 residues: CTSSLVDTYGYTF. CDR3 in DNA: TGTACCAGCAGCTTGGTGGACACTTATGGCTACACCTTC.

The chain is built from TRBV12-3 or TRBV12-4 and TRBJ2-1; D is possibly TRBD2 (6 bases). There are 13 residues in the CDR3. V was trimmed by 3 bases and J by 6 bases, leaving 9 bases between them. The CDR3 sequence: CASSFSGGNEQFF. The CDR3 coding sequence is TGTGCCAGCAGTTTCTCCGGGGGCAATGAGCAGTTCTTC.

The CDR3 region is CASSLGRGGQETQYF. The DNA for the CDR3 is TGCGCCAGCAGCTTGGGACGGGGGGGCCAGGAGACCCAGTACTTC. The genes are TRBV5-1 and TRBJ2-5, with 8 bases fitting TRBD2. The trim removed 0 bases at V and 5 bases at J, leaving 6 bases unmatched. Looked up from germline, CDR1 is SGHRS and CDR2 is YFSETQ. The length of the CDR3 is 15 residues.

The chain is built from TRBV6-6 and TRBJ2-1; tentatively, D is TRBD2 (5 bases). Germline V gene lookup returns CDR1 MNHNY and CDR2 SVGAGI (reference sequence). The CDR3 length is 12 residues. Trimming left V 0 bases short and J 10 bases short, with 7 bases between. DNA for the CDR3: TGTGCCAGCAGTTACTCTAGGGAGGAGCAGTTCTTC. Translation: CASSYSREEQFF.

CDR3 sequence reads: CASSADRSSYNEQFF. For the CDR3, the DNA is TGTGCCAGCAGTGCGGACAGGAGCTCCTACAATGAGCAGTTCTTC. The chain uses TRBV2 and TRBJ2-1; 7 positions agree with TRBD1. The CDR3 is 15 residues long. The V segment lost 4 bases and the J segment 0 bases; nucleotides outside the gene matches: 3. CDR1 SNHLY and CDR2 FYNNEI come from the germline V gene.

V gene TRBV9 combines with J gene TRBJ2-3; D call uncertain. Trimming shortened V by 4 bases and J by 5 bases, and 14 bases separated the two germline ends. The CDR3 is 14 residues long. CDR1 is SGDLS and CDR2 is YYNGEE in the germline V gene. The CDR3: CASSPEPSGDTQYF. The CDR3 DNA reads TGTGCCAGCAGCCCCGAGCCCTCCGGAGATACGCAGTATTTT.

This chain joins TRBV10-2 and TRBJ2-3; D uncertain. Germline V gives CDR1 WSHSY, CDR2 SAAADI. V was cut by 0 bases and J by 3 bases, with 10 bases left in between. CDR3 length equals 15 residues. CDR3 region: CASSESVVPTDTQYF. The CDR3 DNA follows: TGCGCCAGCAGTGAGTCGGTAGTCCCGACAGATACGCAGTATTTT.